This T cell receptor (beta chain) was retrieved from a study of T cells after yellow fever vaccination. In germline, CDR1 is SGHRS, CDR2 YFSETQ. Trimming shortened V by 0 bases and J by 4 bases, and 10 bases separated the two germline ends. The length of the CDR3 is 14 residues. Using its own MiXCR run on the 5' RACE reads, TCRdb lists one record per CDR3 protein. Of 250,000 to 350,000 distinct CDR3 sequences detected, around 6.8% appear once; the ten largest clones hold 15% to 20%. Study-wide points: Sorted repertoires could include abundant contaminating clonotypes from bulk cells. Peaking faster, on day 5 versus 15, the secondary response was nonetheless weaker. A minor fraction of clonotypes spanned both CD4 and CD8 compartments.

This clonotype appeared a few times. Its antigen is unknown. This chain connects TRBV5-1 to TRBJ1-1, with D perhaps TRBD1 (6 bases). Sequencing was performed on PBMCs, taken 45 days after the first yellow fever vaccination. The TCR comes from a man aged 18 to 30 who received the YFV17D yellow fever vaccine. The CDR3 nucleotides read TGCGCCAGCAGCTTGGCAGAGGGGGGCACTGAAGCTTTCTTT. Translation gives CASSLAEGGTEAFF.